The entry below gives a single T cell receptor (beta chain) sequence along with its context. Additional DNA sequences in this sample encode the identical CDR3. Germline-derived CDR1 and CDR2 are MNHEY and SVGEGT. The CDR3 covers 16 residues. With 0 bases removed from V and 1 base from J, the gap between germline ends came to 10 bases. Profiling relied on immunoSEQ multiplex PCR, and the TCRdb table lists in-frame clones only, not all of them. The sample has some 120,000 clones, roughly nine tenths seen once; the top ten hold roughly 4.5%. These data are taken from a study of T cell responses to AZD1222 COVID-19 vaccine.

The material was peripheral blood, obtained on day 0 of AZD1222 vaccination. The rearrangement links TRBV6-2 or TRBV6-3 to TRBJ1-5, with a tentative D call TRBD1 (5 bases). This TCR came from an adult in good health. The CDR3 loop is CASSYSGALSNQPQHF. The CDR3 DNA follows: TGTGCCAGCAGTTACTCCGGGGCCTTGAGCAATCAGCCCCAGCATTTT.